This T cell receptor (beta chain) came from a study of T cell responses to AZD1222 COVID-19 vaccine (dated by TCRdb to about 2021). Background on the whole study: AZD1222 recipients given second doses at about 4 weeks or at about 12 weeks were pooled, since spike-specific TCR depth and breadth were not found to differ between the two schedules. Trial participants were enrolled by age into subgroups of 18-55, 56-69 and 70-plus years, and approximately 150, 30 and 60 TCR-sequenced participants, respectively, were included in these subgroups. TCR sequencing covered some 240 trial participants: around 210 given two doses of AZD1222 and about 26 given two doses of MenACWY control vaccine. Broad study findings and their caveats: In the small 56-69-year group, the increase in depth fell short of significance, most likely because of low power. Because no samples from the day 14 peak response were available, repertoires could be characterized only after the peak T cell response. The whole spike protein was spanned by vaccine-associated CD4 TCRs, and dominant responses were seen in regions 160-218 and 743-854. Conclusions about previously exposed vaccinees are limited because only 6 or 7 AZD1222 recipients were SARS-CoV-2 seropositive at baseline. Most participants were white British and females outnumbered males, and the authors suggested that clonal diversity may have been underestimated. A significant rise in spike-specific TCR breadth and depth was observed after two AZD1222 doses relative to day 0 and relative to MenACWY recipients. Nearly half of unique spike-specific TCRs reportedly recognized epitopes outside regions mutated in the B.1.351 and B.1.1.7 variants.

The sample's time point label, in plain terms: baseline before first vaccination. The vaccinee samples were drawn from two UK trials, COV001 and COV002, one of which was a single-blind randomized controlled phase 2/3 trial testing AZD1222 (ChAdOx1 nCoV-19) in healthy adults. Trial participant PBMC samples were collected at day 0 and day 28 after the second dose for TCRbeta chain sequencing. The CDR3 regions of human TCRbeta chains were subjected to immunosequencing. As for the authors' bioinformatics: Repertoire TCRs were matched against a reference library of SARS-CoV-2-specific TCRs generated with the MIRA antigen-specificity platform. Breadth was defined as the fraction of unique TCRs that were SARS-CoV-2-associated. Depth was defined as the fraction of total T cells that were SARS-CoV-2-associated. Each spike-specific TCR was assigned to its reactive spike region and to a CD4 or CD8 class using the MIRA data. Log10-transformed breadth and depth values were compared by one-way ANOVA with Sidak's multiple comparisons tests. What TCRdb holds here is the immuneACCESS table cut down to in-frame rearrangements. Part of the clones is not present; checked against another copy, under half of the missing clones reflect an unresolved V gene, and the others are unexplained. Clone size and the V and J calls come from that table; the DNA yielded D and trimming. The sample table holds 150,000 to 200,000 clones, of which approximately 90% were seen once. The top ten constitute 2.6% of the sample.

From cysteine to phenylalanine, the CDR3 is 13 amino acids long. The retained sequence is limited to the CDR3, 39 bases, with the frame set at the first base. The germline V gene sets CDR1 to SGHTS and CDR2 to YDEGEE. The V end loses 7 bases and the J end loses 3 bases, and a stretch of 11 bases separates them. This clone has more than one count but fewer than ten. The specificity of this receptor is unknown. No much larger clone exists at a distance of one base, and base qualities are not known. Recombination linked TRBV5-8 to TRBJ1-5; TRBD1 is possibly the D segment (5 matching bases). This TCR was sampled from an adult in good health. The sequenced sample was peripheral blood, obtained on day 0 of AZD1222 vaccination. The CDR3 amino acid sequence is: CASQARDNQPQHF. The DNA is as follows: TGTGCCAGCCAAGCCAGGGACAATCAGCCCCAGCATTTT.